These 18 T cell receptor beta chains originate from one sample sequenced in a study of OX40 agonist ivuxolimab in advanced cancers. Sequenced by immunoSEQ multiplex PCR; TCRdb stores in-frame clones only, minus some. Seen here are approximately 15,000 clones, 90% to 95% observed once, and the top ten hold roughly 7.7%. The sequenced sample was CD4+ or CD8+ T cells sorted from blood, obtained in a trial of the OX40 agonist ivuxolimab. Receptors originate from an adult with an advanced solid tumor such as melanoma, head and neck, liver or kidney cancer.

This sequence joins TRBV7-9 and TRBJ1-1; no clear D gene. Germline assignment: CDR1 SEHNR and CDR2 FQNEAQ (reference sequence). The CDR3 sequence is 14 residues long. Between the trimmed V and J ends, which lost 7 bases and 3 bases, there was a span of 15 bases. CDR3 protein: CASTPSYGYTEAFF. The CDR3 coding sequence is TGTGCCAGCACTCCGAGTTATGGCTACACTGAAGCTTTCTTT.

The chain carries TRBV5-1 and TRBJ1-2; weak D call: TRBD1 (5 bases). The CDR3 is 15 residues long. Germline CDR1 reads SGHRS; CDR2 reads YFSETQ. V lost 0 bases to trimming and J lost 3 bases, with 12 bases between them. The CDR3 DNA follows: TGCGCCAGCAGCTTGGCAGGGTCTCTTCACTATGGCTACACCTTC. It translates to CASSLAGSLHYGYTF.

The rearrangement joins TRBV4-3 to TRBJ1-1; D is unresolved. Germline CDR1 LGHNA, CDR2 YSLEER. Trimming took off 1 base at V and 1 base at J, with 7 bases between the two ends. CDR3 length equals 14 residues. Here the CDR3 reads CASSQGTANTEAFF. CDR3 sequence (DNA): TGCGCCAGCAGCCAAGGGACGGCGAACACTGAAGCTTTCTTT.

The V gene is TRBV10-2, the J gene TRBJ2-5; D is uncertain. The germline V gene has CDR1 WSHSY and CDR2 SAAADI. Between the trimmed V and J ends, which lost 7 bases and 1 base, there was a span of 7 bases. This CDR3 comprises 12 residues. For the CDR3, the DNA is TGCGCCAGCAACAGAGCCCAAGAGACCCAGTACTTC. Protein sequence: CASNRAQETQYF.

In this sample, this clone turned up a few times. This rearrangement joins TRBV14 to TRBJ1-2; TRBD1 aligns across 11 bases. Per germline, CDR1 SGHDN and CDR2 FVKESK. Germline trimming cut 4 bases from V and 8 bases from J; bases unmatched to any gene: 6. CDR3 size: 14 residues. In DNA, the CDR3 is TGTGCCAGCAGCCGCGGACAGGGGGCGCGCGGCTACACCTTC. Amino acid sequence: CASSRGQGARGYTF. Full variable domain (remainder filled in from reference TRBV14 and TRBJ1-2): EAGVTQFPSHSVIEKGQTVTLRCDPISGHDNLYWYRRVMGKEIKFLLHFVKESKQDESGMPNNRFLAERTGGTYSTLKVQPAELEDSGVYFCASSRGQGARGYTFGSGTRLTVV.

CDR3: CASSLEVGRDTGELFF. The CDR3 nucleotides are TGTGCCAGCAGCTTAGAGGTCGGACGGGACACCGGGGAGCTGTTTTTT. The chain has TRBV7-6 and TRBJ2-2; D is uncertain. V lost 1 base and J lost 3, with 12 bases in between. The germline V gene has CDR1 SGHVS and CDR2 FNYEAQ. CDR3 length equals 16 residues.

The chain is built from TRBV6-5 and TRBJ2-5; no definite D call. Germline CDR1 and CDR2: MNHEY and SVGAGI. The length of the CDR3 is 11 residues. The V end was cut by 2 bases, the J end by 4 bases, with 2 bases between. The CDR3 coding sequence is TGTGCCAGCAGTTACCGAGAGACCCAGTACTTC. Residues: CASSYRETQYF.

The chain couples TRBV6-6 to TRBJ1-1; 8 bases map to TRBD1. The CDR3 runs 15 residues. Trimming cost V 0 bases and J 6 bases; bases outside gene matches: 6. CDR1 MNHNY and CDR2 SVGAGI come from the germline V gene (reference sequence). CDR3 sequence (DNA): TGTGCCAGCAGTTACTCGAACAGGGGGGGGGCTGAAGCTTTCTTT. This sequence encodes CASSYSNRGGAEAFF.

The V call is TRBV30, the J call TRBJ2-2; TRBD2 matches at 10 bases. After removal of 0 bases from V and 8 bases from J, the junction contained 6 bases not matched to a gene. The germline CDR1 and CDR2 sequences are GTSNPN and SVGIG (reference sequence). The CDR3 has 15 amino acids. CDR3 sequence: CAWSVPSGGWGELFF. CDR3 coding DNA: TGTGCCTGGAGTGTCCCTAGCGGGGGCTGGGGGGAGCTGTTTTTT.

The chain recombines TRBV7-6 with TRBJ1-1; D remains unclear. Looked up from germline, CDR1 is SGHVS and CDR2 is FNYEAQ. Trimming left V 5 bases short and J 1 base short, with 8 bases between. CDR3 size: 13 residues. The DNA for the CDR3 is TGTGCCAGCAGCCCCGGAGAGAACACTGAAGCTTTCTTT. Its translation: CASSPGENTEAFF.

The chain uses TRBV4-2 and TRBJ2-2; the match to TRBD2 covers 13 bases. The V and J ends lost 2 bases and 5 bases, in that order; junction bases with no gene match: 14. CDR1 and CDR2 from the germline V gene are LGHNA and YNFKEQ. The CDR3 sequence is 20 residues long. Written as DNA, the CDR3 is TGTGCCAGCAGCCAACGATCCACTAGCGGGGGGGCCTTACGAACCGGGGAGCTGTTTTTT. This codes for CASSQRSTSGGALRTGELFF.

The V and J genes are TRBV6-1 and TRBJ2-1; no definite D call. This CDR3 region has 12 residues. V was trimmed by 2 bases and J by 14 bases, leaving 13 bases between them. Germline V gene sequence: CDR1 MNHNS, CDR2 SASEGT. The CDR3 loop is CASSEKVGYEFF. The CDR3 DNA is TGTGCCAGCAGTGAAAAAGTTGGGTACGAGTTCTTC.

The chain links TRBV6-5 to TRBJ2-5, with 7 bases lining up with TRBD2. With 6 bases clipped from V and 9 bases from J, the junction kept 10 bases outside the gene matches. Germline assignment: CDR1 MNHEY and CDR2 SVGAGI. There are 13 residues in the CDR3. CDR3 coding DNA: TGTGCCAGCAGCCCCGCAACTAGCGCGGCCCAGTACTTC. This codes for CASSPATSAAQYF.

CDR3 DNA: TGCGCCAGCAGCCCTGGGGGGGGGAGCACAGATACGCAGTATTTT. The encoded protein is CASSPGGGSTDTQYF. The chain recombines TRBV4-3 with TRBJ2-3, with 7 nucleotides matching TRBD2. This CDR3 is 15 amino acids long. J gave up 0 bases and V 4 bases, and 4 bases lay outside the gene matches. Germline-derived CDR1 and CDR2 are LGHNA and YSLEER.

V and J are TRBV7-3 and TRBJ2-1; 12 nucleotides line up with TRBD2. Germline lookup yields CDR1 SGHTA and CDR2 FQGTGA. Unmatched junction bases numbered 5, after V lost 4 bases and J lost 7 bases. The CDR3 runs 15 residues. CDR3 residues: CASSSLAGGPNEQFF. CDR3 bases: TGTGCCAGCAGCTCCCTAGCGGGGGGGCCTAATGAGCAGTTCTTC.

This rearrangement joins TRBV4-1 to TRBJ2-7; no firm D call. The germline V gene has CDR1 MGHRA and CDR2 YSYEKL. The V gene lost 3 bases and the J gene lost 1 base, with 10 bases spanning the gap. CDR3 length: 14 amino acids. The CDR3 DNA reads TGCGCCAGCAGCCAGGTCTCCCAGTCCTACGAGCAGTACTTC. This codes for CASSQVSQSYEQYF.

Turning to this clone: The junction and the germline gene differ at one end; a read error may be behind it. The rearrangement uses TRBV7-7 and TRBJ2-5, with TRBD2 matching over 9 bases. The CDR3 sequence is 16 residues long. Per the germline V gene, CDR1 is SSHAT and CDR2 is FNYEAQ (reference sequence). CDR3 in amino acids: CASSLGVAGGLETQYF. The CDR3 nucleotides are TGTGCTAGCAGCTTAGGTGTGGCGGGGGGGCTGGAGACCCAGTACTTC.

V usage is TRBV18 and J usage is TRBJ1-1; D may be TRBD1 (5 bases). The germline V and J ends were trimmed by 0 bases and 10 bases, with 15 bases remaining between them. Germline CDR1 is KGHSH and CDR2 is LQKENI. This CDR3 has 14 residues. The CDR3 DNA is TGTGCCAGCTCACCACCGGGACCGAGGGAGGGAGCTTTCTTT. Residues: CASSPPGPREGAFF.